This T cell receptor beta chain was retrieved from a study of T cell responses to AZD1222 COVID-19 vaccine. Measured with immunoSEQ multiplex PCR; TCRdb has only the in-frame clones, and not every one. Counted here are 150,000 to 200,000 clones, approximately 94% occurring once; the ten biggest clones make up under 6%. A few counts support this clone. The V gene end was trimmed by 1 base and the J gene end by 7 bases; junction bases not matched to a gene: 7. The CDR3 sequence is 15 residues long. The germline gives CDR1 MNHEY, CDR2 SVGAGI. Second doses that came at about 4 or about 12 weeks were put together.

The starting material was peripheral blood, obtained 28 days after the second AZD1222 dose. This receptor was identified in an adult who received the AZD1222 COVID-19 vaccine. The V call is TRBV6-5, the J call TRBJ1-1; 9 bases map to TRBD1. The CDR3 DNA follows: TGTGCCAGCAGTTACTACGGACAGGGGCGAGTTGAAGCTTTCTTT. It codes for CASSYYGQGRVEAFF.